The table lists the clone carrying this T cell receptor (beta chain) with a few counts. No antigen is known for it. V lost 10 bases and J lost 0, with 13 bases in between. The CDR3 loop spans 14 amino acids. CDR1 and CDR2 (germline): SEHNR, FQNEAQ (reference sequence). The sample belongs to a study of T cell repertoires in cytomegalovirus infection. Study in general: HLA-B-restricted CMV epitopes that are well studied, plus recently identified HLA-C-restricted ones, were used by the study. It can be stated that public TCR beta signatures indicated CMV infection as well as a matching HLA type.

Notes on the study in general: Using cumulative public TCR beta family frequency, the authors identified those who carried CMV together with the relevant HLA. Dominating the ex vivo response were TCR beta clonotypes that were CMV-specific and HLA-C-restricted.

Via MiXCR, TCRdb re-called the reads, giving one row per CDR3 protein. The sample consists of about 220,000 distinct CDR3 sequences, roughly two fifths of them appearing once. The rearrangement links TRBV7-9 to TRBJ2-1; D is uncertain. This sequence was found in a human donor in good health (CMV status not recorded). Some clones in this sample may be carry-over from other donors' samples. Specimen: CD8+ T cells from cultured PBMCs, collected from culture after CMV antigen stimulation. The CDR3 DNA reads TGTGCCACCCACACACCGAGCTCCTACAATGAGCAGTTCTTC. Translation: CATHTPSSYNEQFF.